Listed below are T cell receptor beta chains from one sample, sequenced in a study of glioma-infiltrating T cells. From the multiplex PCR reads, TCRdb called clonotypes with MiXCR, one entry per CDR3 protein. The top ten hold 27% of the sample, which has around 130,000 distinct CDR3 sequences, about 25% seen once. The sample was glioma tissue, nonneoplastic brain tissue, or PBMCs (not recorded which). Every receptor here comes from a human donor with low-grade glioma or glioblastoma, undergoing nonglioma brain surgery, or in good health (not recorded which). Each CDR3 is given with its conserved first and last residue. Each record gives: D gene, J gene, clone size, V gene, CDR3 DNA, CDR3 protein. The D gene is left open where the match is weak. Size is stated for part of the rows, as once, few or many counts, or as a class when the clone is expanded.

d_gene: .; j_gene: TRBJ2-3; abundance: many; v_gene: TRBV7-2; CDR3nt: TGTGCCAGCAGCTTACAGAACACAGATACGCAGTATTTT; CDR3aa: CASSLQNTDTQYF
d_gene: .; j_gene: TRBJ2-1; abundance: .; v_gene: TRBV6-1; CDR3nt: TGTGCCTACGCGGACGGGGGCTCCTACAATGAGCAGTTCTTC; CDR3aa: CAYADGGSYNEQFF
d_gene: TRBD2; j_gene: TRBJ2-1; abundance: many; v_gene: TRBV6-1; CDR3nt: TGTGCCAGCAGTCTATCTGGGCGGGGGGAGCAGTTCTTC; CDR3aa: CASSLSGRGEQFF
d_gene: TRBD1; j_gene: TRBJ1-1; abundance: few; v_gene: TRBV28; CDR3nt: TGTGCCAGCAGTCCCGGGACAGCCTACACTGAAGCTTTCTTT; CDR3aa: CASSPGTAYTEAFF
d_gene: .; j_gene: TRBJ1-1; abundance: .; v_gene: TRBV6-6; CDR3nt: TGTGCCAGCAGTTTTAGCCAGGGGAACACTGAAGCTTTCTTT; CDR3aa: CASSFSQGNTEAFF
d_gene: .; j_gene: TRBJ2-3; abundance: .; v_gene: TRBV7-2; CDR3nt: TGTGCCAGCAGCTCCGGGTCCCCCGCGGATACGCAGTATTTT; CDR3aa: CASSSGSPADTQYF
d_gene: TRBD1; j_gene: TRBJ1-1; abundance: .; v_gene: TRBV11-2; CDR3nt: TGTGCCAGCAGCACATACAGGGGTAGGAACACTGAAGCTTTCTTT; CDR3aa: CASSTYRGRNTEAFF
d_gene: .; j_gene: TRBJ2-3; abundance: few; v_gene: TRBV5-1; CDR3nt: TGCGCCAGCAGCTTGAATGCAGATACGCAGTATTTT; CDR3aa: CASSLNADTQYF
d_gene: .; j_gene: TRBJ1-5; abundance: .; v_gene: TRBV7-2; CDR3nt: TGTGCCAGCAGCCGGCACAGGGAAAATCAGCCCCAGCATTTT; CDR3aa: CASSRHRENQPQHF
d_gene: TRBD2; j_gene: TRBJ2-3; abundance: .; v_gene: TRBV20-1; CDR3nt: TGCAGTGCTAGAGAGGCCCTAGGACTAGCCTTCACAGATACGCAGTATTTT; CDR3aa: CSAREALGLAFTDTQYF
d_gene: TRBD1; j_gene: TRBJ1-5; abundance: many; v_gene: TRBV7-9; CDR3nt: TGTGCCAGCAGCTCCGGGACAGGCAATCAGCCCCAGCATTTT; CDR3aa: CASSSGTGNQPQHF
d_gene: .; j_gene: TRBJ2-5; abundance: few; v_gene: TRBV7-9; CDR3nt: TGTGCCAGCAGTCAGTCTCCGGTTGAGACCCAGTACTTC; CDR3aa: CASSQSPVETQYF
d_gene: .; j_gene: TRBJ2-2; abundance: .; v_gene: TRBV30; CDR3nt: TGTGCCTGGAGACCCTCCGGGGAGGCCGGGGAGCTGTTTTTT; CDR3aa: CAWRPSGEAGELFF
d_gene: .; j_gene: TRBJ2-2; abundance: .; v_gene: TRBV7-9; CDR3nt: TGTGCCAGCAGCCCTCTTTCCCCCTCGAACACCGGGGAGCTGTTTTTT; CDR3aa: CASSPLSPSNTGELFF
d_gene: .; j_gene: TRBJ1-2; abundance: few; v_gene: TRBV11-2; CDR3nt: TGTGCCAGCAGCTTAGAATCCGAGAACTATGGCTACACCTTC; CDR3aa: CASSLESENYGYTF
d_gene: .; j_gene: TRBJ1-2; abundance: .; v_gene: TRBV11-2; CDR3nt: TGTGCCAGCAGCCCGAACCCTTCCAGCTATGGCTACACCTTC; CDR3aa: CASSPNPSSYGYTF
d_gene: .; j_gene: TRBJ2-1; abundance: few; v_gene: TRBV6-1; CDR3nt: TGTGCCAGCCTAAAACCAGGGAATGAGCAGTTCTTC; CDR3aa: CASLKPGNEQFF
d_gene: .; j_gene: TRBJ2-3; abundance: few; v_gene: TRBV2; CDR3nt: TGTGCCAGCGGGTTAGGGGCACCCCGCACAGATACGCAGTATTTT; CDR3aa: CASGLGAPRTDTQYF
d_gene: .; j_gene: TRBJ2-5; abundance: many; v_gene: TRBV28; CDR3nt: TGTGCCAGCAGTTTAAACCGGGAGACCCAGTACTTC; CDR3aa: CASSLNRETQYF
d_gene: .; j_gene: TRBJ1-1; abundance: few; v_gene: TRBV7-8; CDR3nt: TGTGCCAGCAGCTTAAATCGACTTATGAACACTGAAGCTTTCTTT; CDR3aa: CASSLNRLMNTEAFF